The rows below give T cell receptor beta chains drawn from one sample of a study of blood T cell repertoires in COVID-19. Repertoires were generated with immunoSEQ multiplex PCR, while TCRdb's copy carries only in-frame clones and drops some. The table shows hundreds of thousands of clones, with more than 75% occurring only once. The sequencing sample was made of PBMCs or T cells enriched from blood (not recorded which). The source is a man aged 25-45 years with acute COVID-19. CDR3s leave out the opening cysteine and the closing phenylalanine or tryptophan. A D gene is named only where the DNA matches it firmly. The size entry is marked missing in some rows and otherwise reads once, few, many or a size class.

J gene: TRBJ1-2
V gene: TRBV4-1
clone size: .
D gene: .
CDR3 protein: ASSHPGDRNYGYT

J gene: TRBJ2-7
V gene: TRBV15
clone size: .
D gene: .
CDR3 protein: ATSRGRGGASYEQY

J gene: TRBJ1-2
V gene: TRBV5-6
clone size: many
D gene: .
CDR3 protein: ASSPGQRVVVNGYT

J gene: TRBJ2-1
V gene: TRBV27
clone size: .
D gene: TRBD2
CDR3 protein: ASSEPGREQF

J gene: TRBJ1-2
V gene: TRBV29-1
clone size: .
D gene: .
CDR3 protein: SVIPTGSEYGYT

J gene: TRBJ2-3
V gene: TRBV4-1
clone size: .
D gene: .
CDR3 protein: ASSQGPRRAPDTQY

J gene: TRBJ1-2
V gene: TRBV5-6
clone size: .
D gene: .
CDR3 protein: ASSLQGIGYT

J gene: TRBJ1-3
V gene: TRBV25-1
clone size: .
D gene: .
CDR3 protein: ASSESQARSGNTIY

J gene: TRBJ2-7
V gene: TRBV11-2
clone size: .
D gene: .
CDR3 protein: ASSLERGMGREQY

J gene: TRBJ2-1
V gene: TRBV19
clone size: .
D gene: .
CDR3 protein: ASSKGTLSYNEQF

J gene: TRBJ1-3
V gene: TRBV19
clone size: .
D gene: .
CDR3 protein: ASSLSVLNTIY

J gene: TRBJ2-7
V gene: TRBV21-1
clone size: .
D gene: .
CDR3 protein: ASSSSRTENYEQY

J gene: TRBJ1-6
V gene: TRBV9
clone size: .
D gene: .
CDR3 protein: ASSVVGSDSPLH

J gene: TRBJ1-3
V gene: TRBV15
clone size: .
D gene: .
CDR3 protein: ATGADRGSGNTIY

J gene: TRBJ1-2
V gene: TRBV6-5
clone size: .
D gene: .
CDR3 protein: ASSWGIRGGYT

J gene: TRBJ1-1
V gene: TRBV27
clone size: .
D gene: .
CDR3 protein: ASSSPRTGSTEAF

J gene: TRBJ1-1
V gene: TRBV4-1
clone size: few
D gene: TRBD1
CDR3 protein: ASSQDDQGEAEAF

J gene: TRBJ1-2
V gene: TRBV12-3/TRBV12-4
clone size: .
D gene: .
CDR3 protein: ASKRQTGGYT

J gene: TRBJ2-7
V gene: TRBV28
clone size: .
D gene: TRBD1
CDR3 protein: ASSRTGTGGNEQY

J gene: TRBJ2-1
V gene: TRBV10-2
clone size: .
D gene: TRBD2
CDR3 protein: ASSESSSGGNEQF

J gene: TRBJ1-2
V gene: TRBV27
clone size: .
D gene: .
CDR3 protein: ASSPDPTGFEGYT

J gene: TRBJ1-4
V gene: TRBV7-6
clone size: .
D gene: .
CDR3 protein: ASSLGPTNEKLF

J gene: TRBJ2-1
V gene: TRBV5-1
clone size: many
D gene: TRBD1
CDR3 protein: ASSADRLSEQF

J gene: TRBJ1-3
V gene: TRBV7-9
clone size: .
D gene: .
CDR3 protein: ASSLGGHSGNTIY

J gene: TRBJ1-1
V gene: TRBV12-3/TRBV12-4
clone size: .
D gene: .
CDR3 protein: ASRRGVRTEAF

J gene: TRBJ2-1
V gene: TRBV7-9
clone size: .
D gene: .
CDR3 protein: ASSLARNEQF

J gene: TRBJ2-5
V gene: TRBV4-2
clone size: .
D gene: TRBD2
CDR3 protein: ASSLRRGEETQY

J gene: TRBJ1-3
V gene: TRBV7-6
clone size: .
D gene: .
CDR3 protein: ASTTNSGNTIY

J gene: TRBJ1-6
V gene: TRBV2
clone size: .
D gene: .
CDR3 protein: ASRQGISPLH